The T cell receptor beta chain described here comes from a study of CD8+ T cells in alopecia areata. TCR sequencing used cDNA made by reverse transcription of extracted RNA. TCRdb's copy holds only in-frame clones and misses some; the assay was immunoSEQ multiplex PCR. There are approximately 150,000 clones in the sample; 50% to 75% occur only once, and 15% to 20% lies in the top ten. The CDR3 runs 17 residues. The germline CDR1 and CDR2 sequences are MNHEY and SMNVEV (reference sequence). With 6 bases removed from V and 0 bases from J, the gap between germline ends came to 20 bases. Specified treatment: oral pan-JAK inhibitor, 5-10 mg twice daily.

The TCR was taken from a human donor with alopecia areata. Specimen: CD4+ T cells sorted from blood, collected between weeks 55 and 65, from a patient treated with tofacitinib. The V gene is TRBV27, the J gene TRBJ1-2; no clear D. The CDR3, as DNA: TGTGCCAGCAGCCCGTCACCGACCGTCGGTTCTAACTATGGCTACACCTTC. Translating it yields CASSPSPTVGSNYGYTF.